The sequence of this T cell receptor (beta chain) was determined in a study of T-cell memory formation after mild COVID-19 listed by TCRdb under 2021. Some background on the complete study: Most TCR sequence clusters were specific to one of the two donors. T-cell clones expanding and contracting after mild COVID-19 in a couple of donors were tracked by longitudinal TCRalpha and TCRbeta repertoire sequencing. The cohort comprised two young, previously healthy adult volunteers, one female and one male.

Ficoll-Paque density gradient centrifugation was used to isolate PBMCs. Broad study findings and their caveats: Clones contracting from day 15 to 85 had balanced CD4/CD8 phenotypes, while a second wave expanding from day 15 to 37 was biased towards CD4+. Contracting CD4+ clones were found mainly in CM and EM memory subsets, while CD8+ clones were enriched in EMRA. Some responding clones were detected in pre-infection memory, suggesting pre-existing cross-reactive memory T cells joined the SARS-CoV-2 response. Only a couple of mild cases were covered by the study, and larger cohorts that include severe cases with pre-infection samples were considered necessary. SARS-CoV-2 specificity was not confirmed for the second-wave clones peaking on day 37.

TCRdb shows the sequencer as Illumina NovaSeq 6000. TCRalpha and TCRbeta cDNA libraries were constructed by 5'RACE with constant-segment primers, with sample barcodes and unique molecular identifiers being introduced. Trizol reagent was used to extract RNA from every sample. Amplification of the libraries took two PCR steps, and the second step added a second sample barcode plus Illumina TruSeq adapters. Libraries were sequenced on an Illumina NovaSeq with 2 x 150 bp paired-end reads. Regarding the original processing steps: With migec v1.2.7, reads were demultiplexed and then collapsed into UMI-guided consensus sequences. Using mixcr v2.1.11, UMI consensuses were aligned to TRA and TRB V and J templates and then assembled into clonotypes. Expanded or contracted clonotypes were those called significant by both edgeR and NoisET, with noise models trained on biological replicates. For edgeR calls, the cutoffs were a false discovery rate-adjusted p below 0.01 and a log2 fold-change threshold of 1. PCA with hierarchical clustering of max-normalized trajectories of the 1000 most abundant clonotypes was used as exploratory dynamics analysis. Separately sequenced CD4+ and CD8+ repertoires were used to assign a CD4 or CD8 phenotype to each responding clone. TCRdb reran the public reads through fastp at Q25 and MiXCR, keeping productive beta chains. Here each entry gathers all rows of one CDR3 protein and keeps the most common genes and DNA. TCRdb's processing, not the authors' own work, is the source of the V and J calls. In this sample the table shows about 180,000 distinct CDR3 sequences, roughly 16% of which occur a single time. About 1.9% of the sample is in the top ten clones.

In the case of this clonotype: Its specific antigen is unknown. Base qualities are not recorded, but no much larger clone differs from it by a single base.

The germline V gene sets CDR1 to SGHTA and CDR2 to FQGNSA. Its CDR3 holds 15 amino acids, cysteine through phenylalanine. The kept DNA is CDR3 alone, 45 bases in frame from the first base. The V end loses 6 bases and the J end loses 0 bases, and a stretch of 15 bases separates them. The V and J segments used are TRBV7-2 and TRBJ2-7; the D gene is perhaps TRBD1 or TRBD2, each of them matching over 5 bases. The sequenced material came from PBMCs or a T cell subset sorted from them (not recorded which). The sequence derives from an adult woman who had mild COVID-19 (a few samples of this study predate the infection). The sample titles of this study are shuffled in the database, so cell type and time point are left out; the donor was told from shared clones. The CDR3 here reads CASSPGPGISYEQYF. The DNA sequence reads TGTGCCAGCAGTCCGGGACCGGGTATCTCCTACGAGCAGTACTTC.